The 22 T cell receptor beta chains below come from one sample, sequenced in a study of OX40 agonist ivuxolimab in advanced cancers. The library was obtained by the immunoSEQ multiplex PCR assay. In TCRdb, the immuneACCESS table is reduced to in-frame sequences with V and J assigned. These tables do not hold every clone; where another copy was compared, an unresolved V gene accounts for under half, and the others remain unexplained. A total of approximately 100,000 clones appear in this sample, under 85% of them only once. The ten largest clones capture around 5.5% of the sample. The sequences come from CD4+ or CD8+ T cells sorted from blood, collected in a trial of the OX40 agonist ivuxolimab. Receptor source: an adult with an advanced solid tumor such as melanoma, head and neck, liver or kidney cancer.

CDR3 amino acids: CASSPGHTLDQPQHF. CDR3 DNA: TGTGCCAGCAGCCCAGGACATACCCTGGATCAGCCCCAGCATTTT. This rearrangement joins TRBV5-5 to TRBJ1-5; perhaps TRBD1 as D (5 bases). Trimming took 4 bases from V and 5 from J, leaving 16 bases between them. This CDR3 spans 15 amino acids. CDR1 and CDR2 from the germline V gene are SGHKS and YYEKEE (reference sequence).

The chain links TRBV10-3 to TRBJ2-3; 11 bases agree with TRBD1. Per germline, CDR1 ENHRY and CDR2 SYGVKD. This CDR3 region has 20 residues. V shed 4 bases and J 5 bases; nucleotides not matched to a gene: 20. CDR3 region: CAISAPRTGGRSSGLDTQYF. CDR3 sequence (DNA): TGTGCCATCAGTGCCCCGAGGACAGGGGGCCGGTCTAGCGGTCTAGATACGCAGTATTTT.

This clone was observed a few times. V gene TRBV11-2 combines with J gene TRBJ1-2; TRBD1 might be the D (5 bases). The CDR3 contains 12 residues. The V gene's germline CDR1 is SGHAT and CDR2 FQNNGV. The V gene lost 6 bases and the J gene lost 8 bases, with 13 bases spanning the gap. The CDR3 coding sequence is TGTGCCAGCAGTCTTACCCGGGGGGGCTACACCTTC. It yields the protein CASSLTRGGYTF.

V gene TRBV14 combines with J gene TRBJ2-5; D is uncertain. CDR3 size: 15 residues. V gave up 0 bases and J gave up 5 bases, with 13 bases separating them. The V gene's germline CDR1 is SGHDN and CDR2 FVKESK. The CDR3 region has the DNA TGTGCCAGCAGCCAAGATCATGCCCAACGGGAGACCCAGTACTTC. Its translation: CASSQDHAQRETQYF.

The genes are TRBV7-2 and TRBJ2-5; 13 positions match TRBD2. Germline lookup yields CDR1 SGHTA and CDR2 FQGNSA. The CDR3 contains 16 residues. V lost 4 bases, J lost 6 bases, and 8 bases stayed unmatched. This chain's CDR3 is CASSSRTSGGSQTQYF. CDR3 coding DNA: TGTGCCAGCAGCTCAAGGACTAGCGGGGGTTCGCAGACCCAGTACTTC.

CDR3 sequence: CASSVGQSTRAFF. The CDR3 DNA reads as TGTGCCAGCAGCGTAGGACAGTCCACGAGAGCTTTCTTT. V is TRBV9 and J is TRBJ1-1; D might be TRBD1 (5 bases). The V gene's germline CDR1 is SGDLS and CDR2 YYNGEE. The CDR3 is made up of 13 amino acids. Trimming cost V 0 bases and J 10 bases, with 13 bases left between them.

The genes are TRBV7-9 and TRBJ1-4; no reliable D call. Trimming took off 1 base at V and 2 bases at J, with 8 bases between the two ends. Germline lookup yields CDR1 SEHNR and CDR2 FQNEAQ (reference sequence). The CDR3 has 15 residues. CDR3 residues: CASSLETVTNEKLFF. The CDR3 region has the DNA TGTGCCAGCAGCTTAGAAACAGTCACTAATGAAAAACTGTTTTTT.

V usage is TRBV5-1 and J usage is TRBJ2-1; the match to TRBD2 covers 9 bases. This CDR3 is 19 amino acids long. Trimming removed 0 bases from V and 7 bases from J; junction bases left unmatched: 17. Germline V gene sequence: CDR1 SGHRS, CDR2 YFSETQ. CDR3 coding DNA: TGCGCCAGCAGCTTGGTGGCGGGAGGGCCTACAACGTCGTGGAATGAGCAGTTCTTC. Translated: CASSLVAGGPTTSWNEQFF.

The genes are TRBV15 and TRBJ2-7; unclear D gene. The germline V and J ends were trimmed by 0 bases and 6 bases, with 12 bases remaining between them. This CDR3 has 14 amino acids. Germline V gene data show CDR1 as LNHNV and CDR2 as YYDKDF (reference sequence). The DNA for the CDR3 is TGTGCCACCAGCAGAGATACATCGGACGGCGAGCAGTACTTC. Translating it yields CATSRDTSDGEQYF.

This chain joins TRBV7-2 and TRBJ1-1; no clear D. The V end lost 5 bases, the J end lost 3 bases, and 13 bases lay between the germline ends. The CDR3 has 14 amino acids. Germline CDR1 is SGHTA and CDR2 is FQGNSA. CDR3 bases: TGTGCCAGCAGCCCCACGTCGGGCTACACTGAAGCTTTCTTT. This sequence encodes CASSPTSGYTEAFF.

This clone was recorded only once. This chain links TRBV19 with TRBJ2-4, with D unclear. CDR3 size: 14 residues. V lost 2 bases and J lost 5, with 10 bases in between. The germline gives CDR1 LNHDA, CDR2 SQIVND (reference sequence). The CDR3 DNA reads TGTGCCAGTAGTATACCTTTACACCAAAACATTCAGTACTTC. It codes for CASSIPLHQNIQYF.

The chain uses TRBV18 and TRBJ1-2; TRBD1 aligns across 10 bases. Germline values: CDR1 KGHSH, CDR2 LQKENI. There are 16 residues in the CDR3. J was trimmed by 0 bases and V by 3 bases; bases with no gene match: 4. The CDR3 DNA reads TGTGCCAGCTCACCCCCGGGACAGGGGCCTAACTATGGCTACACCTTC. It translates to CASSPPGQGPNYGYTF.

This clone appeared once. The CDR3 sequence is CASSPQTGVGNTIYF. The CDR3 nucleotides read TGTGCCAGCAGCCCCCAGACAGGGGTTGGAAACACCATATATTTT. The chain joins TRBV13 to TRBJ1-3; TRBD1 aligns across 8 bases. The CDR3 is 15 residues long. Germline lookup yields CDR1 PRHDT and CDR2 FYEKMQ (reference sequence). Losses at the gene ends were 5 bases for V and 3 bases for J; bases not matched to a gene: 6. Based on the CDR3 plus reference TRBV13 and TRBJ1-3, the full variable domain is AAGVIQSPRHLIKEKRETATLKCYPIPRHDTVYWYQQGPGQDPQFLISFYEKMQSDKGSIPDRFSAQQFSDYHSELNMSSLELGDSALYFCASSPQTGVGNTIYFGEGSWLTVV.

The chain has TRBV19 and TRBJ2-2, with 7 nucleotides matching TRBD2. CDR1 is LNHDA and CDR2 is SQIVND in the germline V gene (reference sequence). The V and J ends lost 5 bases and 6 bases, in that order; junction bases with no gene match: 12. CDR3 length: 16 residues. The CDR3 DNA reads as TGTGCCAGTAGTTTCCACCGGGACGCGGGGGCCGGGGAGCTGTTTTTT. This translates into CASSFHRDAGAGELFF.

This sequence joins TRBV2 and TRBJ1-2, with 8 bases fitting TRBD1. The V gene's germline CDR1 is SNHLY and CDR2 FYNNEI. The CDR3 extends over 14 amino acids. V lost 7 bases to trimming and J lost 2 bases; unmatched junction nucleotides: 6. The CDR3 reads CASMKDRANYGYTF. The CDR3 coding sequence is TGTGCCAGCATGAAGGACAGGGCCAACTATGGCTACACCTTC. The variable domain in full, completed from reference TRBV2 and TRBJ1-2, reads EPEVTQTPSHQVTQMGQEVILRCVPISNHLYFYWYRQILGQKVEFLVSFYNNEISEKSEIFDDQFSVERPDGSNFTLKIRSTKLEDSAMYFCASMKDRANYGYTFGSGTRLTVV.

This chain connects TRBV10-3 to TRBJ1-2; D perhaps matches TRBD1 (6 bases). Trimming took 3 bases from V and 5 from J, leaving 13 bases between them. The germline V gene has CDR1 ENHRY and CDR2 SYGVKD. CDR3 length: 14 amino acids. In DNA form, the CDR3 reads TGTGCCATCAGTGAAAACAGGGCGGAGTATGGCTACACCTTC. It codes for CAISENRAEYGYTF.

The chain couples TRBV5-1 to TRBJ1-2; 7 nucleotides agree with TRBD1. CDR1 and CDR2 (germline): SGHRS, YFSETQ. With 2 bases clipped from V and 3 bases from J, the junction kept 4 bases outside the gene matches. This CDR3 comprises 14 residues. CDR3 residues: CASSLGQAYYGYTF. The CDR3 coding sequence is TGCGCCAGCAGCTTAGGACAGGCTTACTATGGCTACACCTTC.

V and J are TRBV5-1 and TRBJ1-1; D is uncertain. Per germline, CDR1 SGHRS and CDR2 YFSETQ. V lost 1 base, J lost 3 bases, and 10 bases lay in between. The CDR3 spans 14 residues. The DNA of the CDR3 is TGCGCCAGCAGCTTGCGGCCTCCGGACACTGAAGCTTTCTTT. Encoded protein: CASSLRPPDTEAFF.

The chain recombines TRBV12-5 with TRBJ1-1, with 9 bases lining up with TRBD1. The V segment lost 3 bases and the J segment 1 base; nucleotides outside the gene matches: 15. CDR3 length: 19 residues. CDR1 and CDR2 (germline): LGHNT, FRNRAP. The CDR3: CASGLSLEVWDRANTEAFF. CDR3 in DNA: TGTGCTAGTGGTTTAAGCCTAGAGGTCTGGGACAGGGCGAACACTGAAGCTTTCTTT.

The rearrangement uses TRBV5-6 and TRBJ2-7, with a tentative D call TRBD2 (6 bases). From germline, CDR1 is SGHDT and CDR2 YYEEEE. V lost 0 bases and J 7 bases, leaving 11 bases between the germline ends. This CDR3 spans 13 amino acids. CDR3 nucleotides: TGTGCCAGCAGCTTGGTTGGGGGGATGGAGCAGTACTTC. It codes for CASSLVGGMEQYF. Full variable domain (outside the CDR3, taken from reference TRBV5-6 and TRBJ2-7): DAGVTQSPTHLIKTRGQQVTLRCSPKSGHDTVSWYQQALGQGPQFIFQYYEEEERQRGNFPDRFSGHQFPNYSSELNVNALLLGDSALYLCASSLVGGMEQYFGPGTRLTVT.

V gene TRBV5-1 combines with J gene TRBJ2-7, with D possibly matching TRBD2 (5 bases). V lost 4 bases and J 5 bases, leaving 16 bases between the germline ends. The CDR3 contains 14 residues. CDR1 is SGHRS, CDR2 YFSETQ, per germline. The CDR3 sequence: CASSPNGVRDEQYF. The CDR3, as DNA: TGCGCCAGCAGCCCCAACGGGGTGAGAGACGAGCAGTACTTC.

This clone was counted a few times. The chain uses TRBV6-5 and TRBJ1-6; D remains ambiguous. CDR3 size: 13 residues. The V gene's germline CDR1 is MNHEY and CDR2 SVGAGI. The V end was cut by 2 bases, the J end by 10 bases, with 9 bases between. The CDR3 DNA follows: TGTGCCAGCAGTTACGCCACGGAATCACCCCTCCACTTT. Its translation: CASSYATESPLHF.